Below, 29 T cell receptor beta chains from the same sample are listed, as sequenced in a study of CD8+ T cells in alopecia areata. Isolated RNA was reverse transcribed into cDNA used as the sequencing template. TCRdb's table, derived via immunoSEQ multiplex PCR, lists solely in-frame clones and lacks some. This table holds some 200,000 clones, about 60% found once. Treatment here: oral pan-JAK inhibitor, 5-10 mg twice daily. Sequences were derived from CD4+ T cells sorted from blood, sampled at week 4, from a patient treated with tofacitinib. Receptor source: a human donor with alopecia areata.

The rearrangement uses TRBV4-1 and TRBJ2-2; 14 bases map to TRBD2. Germline-derived CDR1 and CDR2 are MGHRA and YSYEKL. The junction had 10 bases not matched to a gene; V was cut back by 6 bases and J by 4 bases. This CDR3 is built from 18 residues. CDR3 sequence reads: CASRPIGTSGGLTGELFF. CDR3 bases: TGCGCCAGCAGGCCAATTGGGACTAGCGGGGGCCTCACCGGGGAGCTGTTTTTT.

The V gene is TRBV5-1, the J gene TRBJ2-4; TRBD1 or TRBD2 may be the D gene (5 bases each). The CDR3 extends over 12 amino acids. The V gene lost 4 bases and the J gene lost 3 bases, with 5 bases spanning the gap. CDR1 SGHRS and CDR2 YFSETQ come from the germline V gene. The CDR3 region has the DNA TGCGCCAGCAGCGGGGGCAAAAACATTCAGTACTTC. Translating it yields CASSGGKNIQYF.

The rearrangement joins TRBV4-1 to TRBJ2-5, with D uncertain. The germline V and J ends were trimmed by 4 bases and 1 base, with 13 bases remaining between them. CDR1 and CDR2 from the germline V gene are MGHRA and YSYEKL. The CDR3 has 15 amino acids. The CDR3 region is CASSLQGSPQETQYF. CDR3 nucleotides: TGCGCCAGCAGCCTCCAAGGCAGTCCCCAAGAGACCCAGTACTTC.

A few counts support this clone. The rearrangement joins TRBV6-6 to TRBJ1-2, with D unresolved. In germline, CDR1 is MNHNY, CDR2 SVGAGI (reference sequence). The CDR3 consists of 14 residues. The V and J ends lost 2 bases and 2 bases respectively, with 9 bases between them. This CDR3 is CASSYQGFNYGYTF. In DNA form, the CDR3 reads TGTGCCAGCAGTTACCAAGGGTTCAACTATGGCTACACCTTC.

The chain has TRBV2 and TRBJ2-7; 7 bases match TRBD1. The CDR3 has 14 residues. With 4 bases clipped from V and 4 bases from J, the junction kept 7 bases outside the gene matches. Germline V lookup: CDR1 SNHLY, CDR2 FYNNEI. CDR3 loop: CASSVEGAIYEQYF. DNA of the CDR3: TGTGCCAGCAGTGTAGAGGGGGCAATTTACGAGCAGTACTTC.

This clone was observed a handful of times. The chain recombines TRBV29-1 with TRBJ2-1; TRBD2 aligns across 8 bases. Trimming at V came to 1 base and at J to 2 bases, leaving 4 bases not matched to a gene. The CDR3 extends over 15 amino acids. The germline V gene encodes CDR1 SQVTM and CDR2 ANQGSEA. The CDR3 DNA reads as TGCAGCGTTGAAGGGGTAGCGGGAACCTACAATGAGCAGTTCTTC. Protein product: CSVEGVAGTYNEQFF.

The chain has TRBV30 and TRBJ1-2; no reliable D call. The germline V and J ends were trimmed by 4 bases and 4 bases, with 13 bases remaining between them. The CDR3 totals 13 residues. CDR1 GTSNPN and CDR2 SVGIG come from the germline V gene (reference sequence). The CDR3 spells CAWNHPGPYGYTF. The CDR3 DNA is TGTGCCTGGAACCACCCAGGCCCCTATGGCTACACCTTC.

V and J are TRBV6-5 and TRBJ1-2; 9 nucleotides align to TRBD1. Germline CDR1 is MNHEY and CDR2 is SVGAGI. This CDR3 comprises 15 residues. Germline trimming cut 6 bases from V and 3 bases from J; bases unmatched to any gene: 8. CDR3 loop: CASRPTTGGHYGYTF. CDR3 DNA sequence: TGTGCCAGCAGGCCTACCACAGGGGGCCACTATGGCTACACCTTC.

This chain links TRBV29-1 with TRBJ2-7; D is possibly TRBD1 or TRBD2 (5 bases each). The ends were cut back, 2 bases at V and 2 bases at J, with 10 bases in the middle. The CDR3 is made up of 13 amino acids. Germline assignment: CDR1 SQVTM and CDR2 ANQGSEA. CDR3: CSVELGDPYEQYF. DNA for the CDR3: TGCAGCGTTGAACTAGGGGACCCCTACGAGCAGTACTTC.

The V gene is TRBV30, the J gene TRBJ1-4; possible D gene TRBD1, 5 bases. Germline values: CDR1 GTSNPN, CDR2 SVGIG (reference sequence). V lost 3 bases to trimming and J lost 5 bases, with 10 bases between them. CDR3 size: 13 residues. The CDR3 DNA is TGTGCCTGGAGCGGGGACGGAAATGAAAAACTGTTTTTT. This encodes CAWSGDGNEKLFF. Complete variable domain (other parts from reference TRBV30 and TRBJ1-4): SQTIHQWPATLVQPVGSPLSLECTVEGTSNPNLYWYRQAAGRGLQLLFYSVGIGQISSEVPQNLSASRPQDRQFILSSKKLLLSDSGFYLCAWSGDGNEKLFFGSGTQLSVL.

A note on this clone: The germline gene is not matched at one end of the junction; a read error may be the cause. V gene TRBV4-2 combines with J gene TRBJ2-1; D not resolved. CDR1 and CDR2 (germline): LGHNA, YNFKEQ. The CDR3 extends over 16 amino acids. CDR3 residues: CASSQAGLPPYNGQFF. The CDR3 coding sequence is TGTGCCAGCAGCCAAGCTGGGCTACCTCCCTACAATGGGCAGTTCTTC.

This clone has a handful of counts. V is TRBV28 and J is TRBJ2-3; either TRBD1 or TRBD2 may fit D (7 bases each). The germline V and J ends were trimmed by 3 bases and 4 bases, with 17 bases remaining between them. The CDR3 is 16 residues long. From germline, CDR1 is MDHEN and CDR2 SYDVKM. CDR3 protein: CASSFSQGGFSDTQYF. As DNA, the CDR3 is TGTGCCAGCAGTTTCTCGCAGGGGGGGTTTTCAGATACGCAGTATTTT. The full variable domain, completed using reference TRBV28 and TRBJ2-3, is DVKVTQSSRYLVKRTGEKVFLECVQDMDHENMFWYRQDPGLGLRLIYFSYDVKMKEKGDIPEGYSVSREKKERFSLILESASTNQTSMYLCASSFSQGGFSDTQYFGPGTRLTVL.

This clone has more than one count but fewer than ten. Here the CDR3 DNA reads TGTGCCAGCAGGAGCTCTGGGGCCAACGTCCTGACTTTC. Protein sequence: CASRSSGANVLTF. The rearrangement joins TRBV27 to TRBJ2-6; D is unclear. The CDR3 extends over 13 amino acids. Germline V gene sequence: CDR1 MNHEY, CDR2 SMNVEV (reference sequence). The V end was cut by 6 bases, the J end by 0 bases, with 3 bases between.

A few counts support this clone. This sequence joins TRBV21-1 and TRBJ1-6. TRBV21-1 is marked as a pseudogene. The CDR3 contains 14 residues. In nucleotides, the CDR3 is TGTGCCAGCAGCATCGGACGGCGAGGGTCACCCCTCCACTTT. Residues: CASSIGRRGSPLHF.

The J gene is TRBJ1-5, the V gene TRBV19, with D possibly TRBD1 on 5 matching bases. The CDR3 length is 14 residues. Germline V gene data show CDR1 as LNHDA and CDR2 as SQIVND (reference sequence). Trimming removed 6 bases from V and 4 bases from J, with 13 bases in between. The CDR3: CASRAGTANQPQHF. As DNA, the CDR3 is TGTGCCAGTAGGGCCGGGACGGCAAATCAGCCCCAGCATTTT.

This chain links TRBV7-9 with TRBJ1-2, with D possibly matching TRBD1 (5 bases). V was pared by 4 bases and J by 4 bases, with 10 bases between. Looked up from germline, CDR1 is SEHNR and CDR2 is FQNEAQ (reference sequence). This CDR3 is 13 amino acids long. The CDR3 coding sequence is TGTGCCAGCAGCTCAGGGTCGGCCTATGGCTACACCTTC. This translates into CASSSGSAYGYTF.

V and J are TRBV2 and TRBJ2-6; TRBD1 or TRBD2 may be the D gene (5 bases each). This CDR3 has 17 amino acids. Trimming stripped 6 bases from V and 0 bases from J, with 15 bases between. Germline values: CDR1 SNHLY, CDR2 FYNNEI. The CDR3 DNA reads as TGTGCCAGCAGCCAGGGAGCGATCAGCTCTGGGGCCAACGTCCTGACTTTC. Protein: CASSQGAISSGANVLTF.

This clone was seen a few times. The genes are TRBV4-3 and TRBJ2-3, with TRBD2 matching 10 bases. This CDR3 contains 17 residues. V was pared by 1 base and J by 4 bases, with 8 bases of the junction left unmatched. Germline V gene data show CDR1 as LGHNA and CDR2 as YSLEER. The CDR3 sequence: CASSQAALAGSPDTQYF. The CDR3, as DNA: TGCGCCAGCAGCCAAGCTGCACTAGCGGGGTCGCCAGATACGCAGTATTTT.

The chain carries TRBV30 and TRBJ1-2; D gene ambiguous. The CDR3 is 13 amino acids. CDR1 is GTSNPN, CDR2 SVGIG, per germline (reference sequence). The ends were cut back, 2 bases at V and 4 bases at J, with 11 bases in the middle. The CDR3 DNA sequence: TGTGCCTGGAGTAAGGACCGAGGCTATGGCTACACCTTC. Translated: CAWSKDRGYGYTF.

The CDR3 DNA reads TGTGCCAGCAGTCGACTAGCGACAGATACGCAGTATTTT. It yields the protein CASSRLATDTQYF. The chain has TRBV6-5 and TRBJ2-3; 8 bases match TRBD2. This CDR3 is built from 13 residues. The germline V gene has CDR1 MNHEY and CDR2 SVGAGI. With V trimmed by 5 bases and J by 3 bases, 1 base remained unmatched.

This chain links TRBV29-1 with TRBJ2-5; no clear D gene. There are 13 residues in the CDR3. The V gene's germline CDR1 is SQVTM and CDR2 ANQGSEA. Trimming took off 3 bases at V and 2 bases at J, with 10 bases between the two ends. CDR3 residues: CSVDAGVQETQYF. CDR3 DNA: TGCAGCGTTGATGCTGGGGTACAAGAGACCCAGTACTTC.

This clone was counted between two and nine times. The chain carries TRBV19 and TRBJ2-6, with D unclear. Trimming took 7 bases from V and 4 from J, leaving 2 bases between them. Germline CDR1 and CDR2: LNHDA and SQIVND (reference sequence). This CDR3 has 11 amino acids. CDR3 in amino acids: CASTGANVLTF. In DNA form, the CDR3 reads TGTGCCAGTACCGGGGCCAACGTCCTGACTTTC.

V usage is TRBV25-1 and J usage is TRBJ1-2; unclear D gene. Between the trimmed V and J ends, which lost 4 bases and 3 bases, there was a span of 6 bases. This CDR3 is built from 12 residues. Germline V gives CDR1 MGHDK, CDR2 SYGVNS. The CDR3 bases are TGTGCCAGCAGTGGGACCCACTATGGCTACACCTTC. Its translation: CASSGTHYGYTF.

In its sample, this clone was seen a few times. This chain connects TRBV19 to TRBJ2-2, with D possibly being TRBD1 (5 bases). Germline V gives CDR1 LNHDA, CDR2 SQIVND (reference sequence). V was trimmed by 4 bases and J by 6 bases, leaving 12 bases between them. This CDR3 has 14 amino acids. The CDR3 sequence: CASSTRAIAGELFF. CDR3 bases: TGTGCCAGTAGTACCAGGGCAATCGCCGGGGAGCTGTTTTTT.

The V and J genes are TRBV7-8 and TRBJ2-7, with 8 bases that match TRBD1. Germline V gene sequence: CDR1 SGHVS, CDR2 FQNEAQ. The length of the CDR3 is 16 residues. Trimming cost V 5 bases and J 0 bases; bases outside gene matches: 9. DNA of the CDR3: TGTGCCAGCAGCCTAACAGGGGGTACCTTCTCCTACGAGCAGTACTTC. Translating gives CASSLTGGTFSYEQYF.

The chain has TRBV6-5 and TRBJ1-2, with D hard to call. The length of the CDR3 is 16 residues. Per the germline V gene, CDR1 is MNHEY and CDR2 is SVGAGI. Trimming cost V 2 bases and J 0 bases, with 13 bases left between them. The CDR3 nucleotides are TGTGCCAGCAGTTACATTCTTCGGGGAGCTAACTATGGCTACACCTTC. This codes for CASSYILRGANYGYTF.

V is TRBV11-2 and J is TRBJ2-5; TRBD2 agrees at 8 bases. Germline V gene lookup returns CDR1 SGHAT and CDR2 FQNNGV. With V trimmed by 4 bases and J by 4 bases, 11 bases remained unmatched. The CDR3 has 16 amino acids. Here the CDR3 reads CASSSGGAGSGETQYF. Here the CDR3 DNA reads TGTGCCAGCAGCTCCGGGGGGGCTGGCTCAGGAGAGACCCAGTACTTC.

The rearrangement joins TRBV30 to TRBJ2-2; D perhaps matches TRBD1 (6 bases). The CDR3 contains 14 residues. Germline lookup yields CDR1 GTSNPN and CDR2 SVGIG (reference sequence). V was shortened by 4 bases and J by 6 bases, with 15 bases between the two germline ends. The CDR3 protein is CAWKLTQGPGELFF. The CDR3 bases are TGTGCCTGGAAGCTGACACAGGGACCCGGGGAGCTGTTTTTT.

The chain is built from TRBV29-1 and TRBJ2-3, with 7 positions matching TRBD1. The V gene end was trimmed by 4 bases and the J gene end by 1 base; junction bases not matched to a gene: 8. Germline-derived CDR1 and CDR2 are SQVTM and ANQGSEA. This CDR3 has 15 residues. This chain's CDR3 is CSVVTGWYGTDTQYF. The CDR3 bases are TGCAGCGTTGTGACAGGGTGGTATGGCACAGATACGCAGTATTTT.